This TCR beta chain was observed in a study of beta chain features in type 1 diabetes. Reverse transcribing all isolated RNA meant expressed TCRB transcripts were sequenced. The average read count of naive, central memory and regulatory T cell samples was some 3.9 million. Profiling relied on immunoSEQ multiplex PCR, and the TCRdb table lists in-frame clones only, not all of them. The top ten clones hold 0.02% to 0.03% of a sample with 900,000 or so clones, under 20% of them seen once. Sorting with CD45RO/CCR7/CD25/CD127/CD95/CD27 yielded naive, central memory, regulatory and stem-like memory CD4+ cells. Each sorted population was over 95% pure. This CDR3 has 15 residues. V shed 5 bases, J shed 10 bases, and the junction held 12 bases outside the gene matches. Germline lookup yields CDR1 KGHSH and CDR2 LQKENI.

V gene TRBV18 combines with J gene TRBJ2-1, with 9 nucleotides matching TRBD1. The material sequenced was naive CD4+ T cells from blood. The sequence derives from a woman between 18 and 29 years old in good health. The CDR3 reads CASSVYKGQGLEQFF. The CDR3, as DNA: TGTGCCAGCTCAGTTTACAAGGGACAGGGCCTAGAGCAGTTCTTC. Complete variable domain (other parts from reference TRBV18 and TRBJ2-1): NAGVMQNPRHLVRRRGQEARLRCSPMKGHSHVYWYRQLPEEGLKFMVYLQKENIIDESGMPKERFSAEFPKEGPSILRIQQVVRGDSAAYFCASSVYKGQGLEQFFGPGTRLTVL.